This TCR beta chain was observed in a study of cytomegalovirus exposure and HLA in healthy donors. On the study more broadly: Earlier results showed some 120 million unique TCR beta sequences derived from some 180 million T cells.

On this clone: Its antigen remains unknown.

Overall study results and limits: It was reported that TCR beta sequences correctly inferred the HLA-A and HLA-B alleles for most subjects. TCR association rates varied by HLA locus in a later analysis, with DRB1 highest and HLA-C lowest.

V was pared by 5 bases and J by 4 bases, with 6 bases of the junction left unmatched. The CDR3 is 15 residues long. Looked up from germline, CDR1 is SGHRS and CDR2 is YFSETQ. PCR used 60 Vbeta primers and 13 Jbeta primers. Here immunoSEQ multiplex PCR was the method, and the copy in TCRdb shows in-frame clones only, minus some. The record lists about 72,000 clones, of which the ten most abundant hold approximately 15%. The V call is TRBV5-1, the J call TRBJ2-6; 7 bases match TRBD1. Input material: PBMCs. The source is a middle-aged man in good health and CMV-seropositive. CDR3 sequence (DNA): TGCGCCAGCAGACCTACAGGGGCCGGGGCCAACGTCCTGACTTTC. Amino acid sequence: CASRPTGAGANVLTF.